This TCR delta chain was sequenced in a study of γδ T cells in repeated Plasmodium falciparum infection. At the level of the study: Donors had four controlled P. falciparum NF54 infections over roughly 590 days. Malian samples came from no-transmission periods or across acute febrile malaria episodes. Each infection was followed by sampling at 21 days, plus baseline and some pre-infection draws.

CDR1 GEAIGNYY and CDR2 EKD come from the germline V gene. CDR3 length: 17 residues. The V and J ends lost 1 base and 0 bases, in that order; junction bases with no gene match: 10. TCRdb repeated clone calling on the multiplex PCR reads with CATT. The sample shows roughly 50,000 delta-chain clones, roughly 1.5% of them seen only once. For this clone: This DNA translates differently at residue 10 from the TCRdb protein, which is that of a much larger clone; a read error is likely, and the protein shown is the DNA's own translation.

Gammadelta T cells were flow-sorted from PBMC into Vgamma9/Vdelta2+ and Vdelta2-negative populations for bulk analysis. The material sequenced was gamma-delta T cells from blood. The J gene is TRDJ1, the V gene TRDV2, with 7 bases lining up with TRDD3. Here the J gene came from matching the DNA to germline, since TCRdb omits it. The TCR sequence derives from a pool of human donors (malaria-infected and uninfected, not separated). For the CDR3, the DNA is TGTGCCTGTGACACGTTAGCCTGGGGGGCCAACACCGATAAACTCATCTTT. This gives the protein CACDTLAWGANTDKLIF.